These T cell receptor beta chains were read from a single sample in a study of blood T cell repertoires in COVID-19. Data came from immunoSEQ multiplex PCR; TCRdb stores just in-frame clones and leaves some out. The sample has about 150,000 clones; about 86% are singletons. The sample comprised peripheral blood. The receptors derive from a woman in her 70s with acute or convalescent COVID-19. The CDR3 runs from the conserved cysteine through the conserved F or W. Each record gives: J gene, D gene, V gene, clone size, CDR3 protein, CDR3 DNA. A D gene is named only where the DNA matches it firmly. Clone size is not always given. Where it is, it says once, few, many or a class for expanded clones.

j_gene: TRBJ1-2
d_gene: TRBD1
v_gene: TRBV9
abundance: NA
CDR3aa: CASSFRTGGIYGYTF
CDR3nt: TGTGCCAGCAGCTTCCGGACAGGGGGCATATATGGCTACACCTTC

j_gene: TRBJ2-1
d_gene: NA
v_gene: TRBV19
abundance: NA
CDR3aa: CASTVDISSYNEQFF
CDR3nt: TGTGCCAGTACCGTGGACATCTCCTCCTACAATGAGCAGTTCTTC

j_gene: TRBJ2-5
d_gene: NA
v_gene: TRBV3-1/TRBV3-2
abundance: NA
CDR3aa: CASSQTGSQETQYF
CDR3nt: TGTGCCAGCAGCCAAACAGGGTCGCAAGAGACCCAGTACTTC

j_gene: TRBJ1-1
d_gene: NA
v_gene: TRBV27
abundance: NA
CDR3aa: CASSPRREWRDTEAFF
CDR3nt: TGTGCCAGCAGTCCCCGAAGGGAATGGAGGGACACTGAAGCTTTCTTT

j_gene: TRBJ1-5
d_gene: TRBD1
v_gene: TRBV15
abundance: NA
CDR3aa: CATSREAGGYQPQHF
CDR3nt: TGTGCCACCAGCAGAGAAGCAGGGGGCTATCAGCCCCAGCATTTT

j_gene: TRBJ2-5
d_gene: NA
v_gene: TRBV5-5
abundance: NA
CDR3aa: CASSFPGSETQYF
CDR3nt: TGTGCCAGCAGCTTTCCGGGTTCCGAGACCCAGTACTTC

j_gene: TRBJ1-4
d_gene: TRBD1
v_gene: TRBV15
abundance: NA
CDR3aa: CATSARTGDEKLFF
CDR3nt: TGTGCCACCAGCGCAAGGACAGGGGACGAAAAACTGTTTTTT

j_gene: TRBJ2-5
d_gene: TRBD2
v_gene: TRBV3-1/TRBV3-2
abundance: once
CDR3aa: CASSQDRPSGQETQYF
CDR3nt: TGTGCCAGCAGCCAAGATAGGCCTAGCGGGCAAGAGACCCAGTACTTC

j_gene: TRBJ1-2
d_gene: NA
v_gene: TRBV7-2
abundance: few
CDR3aa: CASSPDSRAPPYGYTF
CDR3nt: TGTGCCAGCAGTCCCGACAGCCGGGCCCCGCCATATGGCTACACCTTC

j_gene: TRBJ1-1
d_gene: TRBD1
v_gene: TRBV2
abundance: NA
CDR3aa: CASTRPGYRGNTEAFF
CDR3nt: TGTGCCAGCACCCGACCCGGTTACAGGGGGAACACTGAAGCTTTCTTT

j_gene: TRBJ1-2
d_gene: NA
v_gene: TRBV3-1/TRBV3-2
abundance: once
CDR3aa: CASSPRGGSGYTF
CDR3nt: TGTGCCAGCAGCCCCCGGGGGGGGAGCGGCTACACCTTC

j_gene: TRBJ1-4
d_gene: TRBD1
v_gene: TRBV5-1
abundance: NA
CDR3aa: CASSWGQPNEKLFF
CDR3nt: TGCGCCAGCAGCTGGGGACAGCCAAATGAAAAACTGTTTTTT

j_gene: TRBJ2-7
d_gene: TRBD1
v_gene: TRBV7-2
abundance: once
CDR3aa: CASRRGTGGYEQYF
CDR3nt: TGTGCCAGCAGACGCGGGACAGGAGGTTACGAGCAGTACTTC

j_gene: TRBJ1-1
d_gene: NA
v_gene: TRBV30
abundance: NA
CDR3aa: CAWSVRGSTEAFF
CDR3nt: TGTGCCTGGAGTGTACGAGGGAGCACTGAAGCTTTCTTT

j_gene: TRBJ2-1
d_gene: TRBD2
v_gene: TRBV6-2/TRBV6-3
abundance: NA
CDR3aa: CASSYYGGGSSYNEQFF
CDR3nt: TGTGCCAGCAGTTACTACGGGGGGGGAAGCTCCTACAATGAGCAGTTCTTC

j_gene: TRBJ2-7
d_gene: NA
v_gene: TRBV7-2
abundance: once
CDR3aa: CASSLGVSGSRSYEQYF
CDR3nt: TGTGCCAGCAGCTTAGGGGTGTCGGGGAGCAGATCCTACGAGCAGTACTTC

j_gene: TRBJ2-3
d_gene: TRBD1
v_gene: TRBV3-1/TRBV3-2
abundance: NA
CDR3aa: CASSQATGGRDTQYF
CDR3nt: TGTGCCAGCAGCCAAGCTACAGGGGGTCGAGATACGCAGTATTTT

j_gene: TRBJ1-5
d_gene: TRBD1
v_gene: TRBV6-2/TRBV6-3
abundance: NA
CDR3aa: CASSSTGGNQPQHF
CDR3nt: TGTGCCAGCAGTTCGACAGGGGGGAATCAGCCCCAGCATTTT

j_gene: TRBJ2-1
d_gene: NA
v_gene: TRBV7-9
abundance: once
CDR3aa: CASSDPHWAQFF
CDR3nt: TGTGCCAGCAGCGACCCACACTGGGCGCAGTTCTTC

j_gene: TRBJ1-6
d_gene: NA
v_gene: TRBV6-5
abundance: NA
CDR3aa: CASRRGGSYNSPLHF
CDR3nt: TGTGCCAGCCGCCGGGGAGGGTCCTATAATTCACCCCTCCACTTT

j_gene: TRBJ1-2
d_gene: TRBD1
v_gene: TRBV5-6
abundance: few
CDR3aa: CASKNRGWGYTF
CDR3nt: TGTGCCAGTAAGAACAGGGGCTGGGGCTACACCTTC

j_gene: TRBJ2-2
d_gene: TRBD1
v_gene: TRBV5-4
abundance: NA
CDR3aa: CASSRTGANTGELFF
CDR3nt: TGTGCCAGCAGCAGGACAGGGGCGAACACCGGGGAGCTGTTTTTT

j_gene: TRBJ1-5
d_gene: TRBD1
v_gene: TRBV28
abundance: NA
CDR3aa: CASSKTGEVQPQHF
CDR3nt: TGTGCCAGCAGTAAGACAGGGGAAGTTCAGCCCCAGCATTTT

j_gene: TRBJ2-7
d_gene: TRBD1
v_gene: TRBV2
abundance: NA
CDR3aa: CASQDRGHYEQYF
CDR3nt: TGTGCCAGCCAGGACAGGGGGCATTACGAGCAGTACTTC

j_gene: TRBJ1-6
d_gene: NA
v_gene: TRBV3-1/TRBV3-2
abundance: NA
CDR3aa: CASSQGEIGSPLHF
CDR3nt: TGTGCCAGCAGCCAAGGGGAGATAGGTTCACCCCTCCACTTT

j_gene: TRBJ1-1
d_gene: NA
v_gene: TRBV18
abundance: few
CDR3aa: CASSPRGRKGGNTEAFF
CDR3nt: TGTGCCAGCTCACCACGGGGCCGGAAGGGTGGGAACACTGAAGCTTTCTTT

j_gene: TRBJ2-7
d_gene: TRBD2
v_gene: TRBV15
abundance: NA
CDR3aa: CATSRVPRLAVTYEQYF
CDR3nt: TGTGCCACCAGCAGAGTACCCCGGCTAGCGGTGACCTACGAGCAGTACTTC

j_gene: TRBJ2-3
d_gene: TRBD1
v_gene: TRBV7-8
abundance: NA
CDR3aa: CASSSGQGDTQYF
CDR3nt: TGTGCCAGCAGCTCCGGACAGGGTGATACGCAGTATTTT

j_gene: TRBJ2-3
d_gene: TRBD2
v_gene: TRBV5-1
abundance: NA
CDR3aa: CASSPGRLAGDTDTQYF
CDR3nt: TGCGCCAGCAGCCCTGGAAGACTAGCGGGGGACACAGATACGCAGTATTTT

j_gene: TRBJ1-6
d_gene: NA
v_gene: TRBV6-1
abundance: NA
CDR3aa: CASSERGRNLFSYNSPLHF
CDR3nt: TGTGCCAGCAGTGAAAGGGGCCGGAACCTCTTCTCCTATAATTCACCCCTCCACTTT

j_gene: TRBJ2-3
d_gene: TRBD2
v_gene: TRBV4-1
abundance: NA
CDR3aa: CASSQRSGGPSTDTQYF
CDR3nt: TGCGCCAGCAGCCAACGATCGGGGGGTCCAAGCACAGATACGCAGTATTTT

j_gene: TRBJ1-5
d_gene: TRBD1
v_gene: TRBV18
abundance: NA
CDR3aa: CASSPQGQGGYQPQHF
CDR3nt: TGTGCCAGCTCACCACAGGGACAGGGCGGGTATCAGCCCCAGCATTTT

j_gene: TRBJ1-2
d_gene: TRBD1
v_gene: TRBV7-8
abundance: NA
CDR3aa: CASSLRAGGSLYGYTF
CDR3nt: TGTGCCAGCAGCTTAAGGGCAGGGGGGAGTCTCTATGGCTACACCTTC

j_gene: TRBJ1-2
d_gene: NA
v_gene: TRBV3-1/TRBV3-2
abundance: NA
CDR3aa: CASSLGQNYGYTF
CDR3nt: TGTGCCAGCAGCCTCGGACAGAACTATGGCTACACCTTC

j_gene: TRBJ1-6
d_gene: TRBD1
v_gene: TRBV19
abundance: once
CDR3aa: CASSTTGQSRSISNSPLHF
CDR3nt: TGTGCCAGTAGTACAACGGGACAGTCGAGGTCAATTTCAAATTCACCCCTCCACTTT

j_gene: TRBJ1-6
d_gene: NA
v_gene: TRBV19
abundance: NA
CDR3aa: CASSRADSRGAYNSPLHF
CDR3nt: TGTGCCAGTAGTAGAGCGGACAGCCGAGGGGCTTATAATTCACCCCTCCACTTT

j_gene: TRBJ1-4
d_gene: NA
v_gene: TRBV2
abundance: NA
CDR3aa: CASSVSPGANEKLFF
CDR3nt: TGTGCCAGCAGTGTTTCCCCGGGGGCTAATGAAAAACTGTTTTTT

j_gene: TRBJ1-5
d_gene: TRBD1
v_gene: TRBV29-1
abundance: NA
CDR3aa: CSVGQGVNQPQHF
CDR3nt: TGCAGCGTCGGACAGGGTGTAAATCAGCCCCAGCATTTT

j_gene: TRBJ2-1
d_gene: NA
v_gene: TRBV6-2/TRBV6-3
abundance: NA
CDR3aa: CASSPRAGPKYNEQFF
CDR3nt: TGTGCCAGCAGCCCCCGCGCGGGCCCTAAGTACAATGAGCAGTTCTTC

j_gene: TRBJ1-4
d_gene: TRBD1
v_gene: TRBV2
abundance: NA
CDR3aa: CASSEQTGGGEKLFF
CDR3nt: TGTGCCAGCAGTGAGCAGACAGGGGGTGGAGAAAAACTGTTTTTT

j_gene: TRBJ2-5
d_gene: NA
v_gene: TRBV14
abundance: NA
CDR3aa: CASSRGWGEEETQYF
CDR3nt: TGTGCCAGCAGCCGAGGTTGGGGGGAAGAAGAGACCCAGTACTTC

j_gene: TRBJ2-5
d_gene: TRBD2
v_gene: TRBV5-1
abundance: NA
CDR3aa: CASSTGTSGALETQYF
CDR3nt: TGCGCCAGCAGCACTGGGACTAGCGGGGCCCTAGAGACCCAGTACTTC

j_gene: TRBJ1-1
d_gene: NA
v_gene: TRBV6-1
abundance: NA
CDR3aa: CASSEATGRAEAFF
CDR3nt: TGTGCCAGCAGTGAAGCAACGGGGAGGGCTGAAGCTTTCTTT

j_gene: TRBJ2-3
d_gene: NA
v_gene: TRBV24-1
abundance: NA
CDR3aa: CATSDFGRDTQYF
CDR3nt: TGTGCCACCAGTGATTTTGGCCGCGATACGCAGTATTTT

j_gene: TRBJ2-5
d_gene: NA
v_gene: TRBV24-1
abundance: NA
CDR3aa: CATSDSREARRQYF
CDR3nt: TGTGCCACCAGTGATTCCAGGGAGGCGAGGAGACAGTACTTC

j_gene: TRBJ2-7
d_gene: TRBD1
v_gene: TRBV2
abundance: NA
CDR3aa: CASIPATGSSYEQYF
CDR3nt: TGTGCCAGCATCCCGGCGACAGGGAGCTCCTACGAGCAGTACTTC

j_gene: TRBJ2-1
d_gene: NA
v_gene: TRBV2
abundance: NA
CDR3aa: CASSVERAPYNEQFF
CDR3nt: TGTGCCAGCAGTGTTGAGCGGGCCCCCTACAATGAGCAGTTCTTC

j_gene: TRBJ2-1
d_gene: TRBD2
v_gene: TRBV30
abundance: NA
CDR3aa: CAGRGGSYNEQFF
CDR3nt: TGTGCCGGGAGGGGAGGCTCCTACAATGAGCAGTTCTTC

j_gene: TRBJ2-3
d_gene: TRBD2
v_gene: TRBV5-1
abundance: NA
CDR3aa: CASSLPGGSDTQYF
CDR3nt: TGCGCCAGCAGCTTGCCCGGGGGGTCAGATACGCAGTATTTT

j_gene: TRBJ2-2
d_gene: TRBD2
v_gene: TRBV28
abundance: NA
CDR3aa: CASSLLAGGMTNTGELFF
CDR3nt: TGTGCCAGCAGTTTATTGGCGGGAGGGATGACGAACACCGGGGAGCTGTTTTTT

j_gene: TRBJ2-3
d_gene: NA
v_gene: TRBV5-8
abundance: NA
CDR3aa: CASSKSPTGLNTQYF
CDR3nt: TGTGCCAGCAGCAAATCTCCAACAGGGCTAAATACGCAGTATTTT

j_gene: TRBJ2-7
d_gene: TRBD2
v_gene: TRBV5-4
abundance: few
CDR3aa: CASSTESGLLTRQYF
CDR3nt: TGTGCCAGCAGCACTGAATCGGGACTACTAACAAGGCAGTACTTC